The following is a T cell receptor (beta chain) sequence with its context. Its antigen is still unknown. Within one base of it there is no much larger clone, and no base qualities were kept. This sample stems from a study of vaccination and CD4 T cells after COVID-19 (dated by TCRdb to the early 2020s). For the study in its entirety: Convalescent patients had a positive SARS-CoV-2 result on nasal swab PCR, and of these patients, about ten had mild disease and one had severe disease. Post-vaccine blood samples were collected a median of approximately 72 days after the second vaccine dose, ranging from about 12 to 241 days. Post-COVID blood samples from convalescent patients were collected a median of around 110 days after diagnosis, with a range of roughly 35 to 170 days. In the convalescent cohort there were six males and four females, among whom were two Hispanic individuals, seven Caucasians, two Asians and one multiracial person. The spike-specific CD4+ TCR repertoire was compared before and after mRNA vaccination in approximately ten COVID-19 convalescent patients and a handful of infection-naive healthy vaccine recipients. Control cultures used a CEFX viral epitope pool as positive control, an HIV-1 Nef peptide pool as negative control, or no peptide. Two doses of either the Pfizer-BioNTech BNT162b2 vaccine (n=8) or the Moderna mRNA-1273 vaccine (n=2) were administered to participants. Culture stimuli were overlapping spike peptide pools from SARS-CoV-2 and from the common cold coronaviruses HCoV-NL63, HCoV-OC43 and HCoV-229E.

The treatment or condition label, as the study defines it: roughly 11-day PBMC culture with coronavirus spike peptide pools or control peptides (ViraFEST assay). The ViraFEST assay, used in the study, expanded antigen-specific T cells with peptide pools and then identified the expanded clonotypes through TCR sequencing. Positive SARS-CoV-2 PCR tests in the convalescent patients dated from March to December 2020, before Alpha, Beta and Delta variants emerged in the United States. Each well held 2 million to 2.5 million PBMCs cultured with around 9 ug/ml peptide pools in IMDM containing roughly 4.7% human AB serum and around 10 IU/ml IL-2. On days 3 and 7, half of the culture medium was replaced with fresh IL-2-containing medium. CD4+ T cells were isolated after less than twelve days of culture through negative selection using the EasySep CD4+ T cell isolation kit. Ficoll-Paque Plus gradient centrifugation was used to isolate PBMCs from whole blood, and the isolated PBMCs were then either used fresh or cryopreserved at -140C. In general, triplicate wells were set up for every culture condition.

Receptor amplification or capture employed PCR. At the Johns Hopkins FTIC core, DNA from the cultured CD4+ T cells underwent TCR sequencing with the Oncomine TCR Beta short-read assay. Genomic DNA was extracted from the cultured CD4+ T cells with the QIAamp micro DNA kit. Oncomine TCR Beta libraries made from cultured CD4+ T cells were pooled using unique dual indexes and sequenced on an Illumina iSeq 100. The original methods were these. Non-productive sequences were filtered out, and CDR3s that did not start with C, did not end with F or W, or were shorter than 7 amino acids were discarded. Antigen-specific clonotypes were identified with the MANAFEST web application by comparing peptide-stimulated wells with reference and other culture wells. To be called positive, a clone needed an FDR below 0.05, an odds ratio above 5, and a productive frequency above 0.1% in at least two of three replicate wells. Cross-reactive clonotypes were defined as significantly expanded in both SARS-CoV-2 spike wells and at least one common cold coronavirus spike condition. CDR3 homology was assessed with Levenshtein distances (stringdist) and unrooted phylogenetic trees (ape) in R version 3.6.1. TCRdb applied fastp at Q25 and MiXCR to the public reads, then kept only in-frame beta chains. When rows share a CDR3 protein, they turn into one entry using the most common DNA and genes. It is TCRdb's table, rather than the study itself, that gives the V and J calls and clone size. Within this sample are under 20,000 distinct CDR3 sequences, with approximately 50% of them counted one time only. The ten largest make up 7% to 8.5% of the sample.

Here is what the overall study found, with its caveats: Among the post-vaccine SARS-CoV-2-reactive clones in convalescent patients, a median approximately 86% showed up only after vaccination, which suggests vaccine-specific priming. In convalescent patients, nearly all vaccine-specific clones (304 of 307) were found to be mono-reactive for SARS-CoV-2 spike rather than cross-reactive with common cold coronaviruses. The median number of SARS-CoV-2-reactive clonotypes rose from 20 to 25 after infection to roughly 38 after vaccination, but the change was not significant. The study included relatively few convalescent patients and did not analyze early timepoints after natural infection.

Here V drops 0 bases and J drops 5 bases, and the junction holds 7 bases not matched to any gene. CDR1 DFQATT and CDR2 SNEGSKA were looked up in the germline V gene (reference sequence). Counted from cysteine to phenylalanine, this CDR3 has 15 amino acids. The retained sequence is limited to the CDR3, 45 bases, with the frame set at the first base. The sequence came from a human donor who had recovered from COVID-19. The chain links TRBV20-1 with TRBJ2-5; 9 junctional bases match TRBD2. Material: CD4+ T cells from blood, cultured in vitro, obtained before SARS-CoV-2 vaccination. The CDR3 protein: CSARDGGRAVETQYF. In nucleotides, the sequence is TGCAGTGCTAGAGATGGCGGGAGGGCCGTTGAGACCCAGTACTTC.